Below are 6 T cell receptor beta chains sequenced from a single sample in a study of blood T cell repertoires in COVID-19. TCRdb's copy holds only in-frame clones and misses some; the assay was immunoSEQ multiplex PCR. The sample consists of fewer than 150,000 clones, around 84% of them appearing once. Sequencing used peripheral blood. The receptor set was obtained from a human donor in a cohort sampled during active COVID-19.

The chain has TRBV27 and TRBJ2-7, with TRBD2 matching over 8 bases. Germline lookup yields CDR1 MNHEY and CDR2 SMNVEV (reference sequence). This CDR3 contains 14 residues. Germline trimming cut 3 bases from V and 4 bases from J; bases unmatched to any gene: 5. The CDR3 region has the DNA TGTGCCAGCAGTTTGGCGGGGGGCCCATACGAGCAGTACTTC. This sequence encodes CASSLAGGPYEQYF.

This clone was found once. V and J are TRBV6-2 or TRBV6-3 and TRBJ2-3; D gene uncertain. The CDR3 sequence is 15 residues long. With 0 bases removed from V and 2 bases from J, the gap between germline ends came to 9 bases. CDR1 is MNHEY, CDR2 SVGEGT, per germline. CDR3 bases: TGTGCCAGCAGTTACTCGCGACAAAACACAGATACGCAGTATTTT. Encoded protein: CASSYSRQNTDTQYF.

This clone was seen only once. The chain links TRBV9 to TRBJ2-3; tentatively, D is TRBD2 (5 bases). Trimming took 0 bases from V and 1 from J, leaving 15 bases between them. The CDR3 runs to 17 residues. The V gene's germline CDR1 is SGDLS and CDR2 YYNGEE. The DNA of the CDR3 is TGTGCCAGCAGCGTAGGACAAGTCGGGGTTCGCACAGATACGCAGTATTTT. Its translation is CASSVGQVGVRTDTQYF.

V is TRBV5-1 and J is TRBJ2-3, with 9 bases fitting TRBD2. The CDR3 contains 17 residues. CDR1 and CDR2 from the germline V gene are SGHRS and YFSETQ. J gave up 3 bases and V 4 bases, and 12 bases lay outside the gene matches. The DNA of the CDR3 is TGCGCCAGCAGCATACCGTTAGAAGCGGGGGGTACAGATACGCAGTATTTT. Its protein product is CASSIPLEAGGTDTQYF.

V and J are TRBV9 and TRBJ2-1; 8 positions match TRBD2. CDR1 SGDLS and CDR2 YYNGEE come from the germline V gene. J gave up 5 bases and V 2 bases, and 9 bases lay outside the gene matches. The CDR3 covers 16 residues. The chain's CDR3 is CASSVRGGGLNNEQFF. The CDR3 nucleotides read TGTGCCAGCAGCGTCCGGGGCGGGGGGCTGAACAATGAGCAGTTCTTC. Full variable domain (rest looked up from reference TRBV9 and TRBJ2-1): DSGVTQTPKHLITATGQRVTLRCSPRSGDLSVYWYQQSLDQGLQFLIQYYNGEERAKGNILERFSAQQFPDLHSELNLSSLELGDSALYFCASSVRGGGLNNEQFFGPGTRLTVL.

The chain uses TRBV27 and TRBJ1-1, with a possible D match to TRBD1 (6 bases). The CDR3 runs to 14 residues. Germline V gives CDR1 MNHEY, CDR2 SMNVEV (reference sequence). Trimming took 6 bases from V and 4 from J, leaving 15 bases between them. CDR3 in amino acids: CASSGEGGGTEAFF. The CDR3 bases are TGTGCCAGCAGCGGGGAGGGAGGGGGCACTGAAGCTTTCTTT.